The source of this T cell receptor (beta chain) is a study of tumor-infiltrating lymphocytes in primary liver carcinoma. Overall study results and limits: The study found a significantly higher top-250-clone fraction in tumors than in blood (p = 0.039). Present in all five tumor regions were only about 7-25% of the top clones. It was tumor-adjacent and tumor-blood pairs that overlapped less than tumor region pairs did.

The tissue used was unsorted bulk material of about 19-31 mg. RNA and DNA were co-extracted from it with the AllPrep DNA/RNA mini kit. From 450 to 600 ng total RNA, TCR beta cDNA was generated with a primer in the constant region. Three rounds of nested multiplex PCR with slightly modified ARM-PCR produced TCR beta libraries. For 10 cycles apiece, the opening two PCR rounds ran with TRBV1-TRBV30 forward primers and a C-beta reverse primer. In TCRdb, the multiplex PCR reads were re-called with MiXCR into one record per CDR3 protein. The sample carries more than 90,000 distinct CDR3 sequences, about 62% recorded once. The V gene's germline CDR1 is WSHSY and CDR2 SAAADI. This CDR3 spans 14 amino acids. V shed 8 bases and J 2 bases; nucleotides not matched to a gene: 8. This clonotype was found many times. The antigen remains unidentified.

Sequencing was done on a sample of liver tumor tissue from sampling region 2. The subset: tumor region T2, inferior pole. This TCR was recovered from a woman in her sixties or seventies with primary liver carcinoma and hepatitis B virus infection. V is TRBV10-2 and J is TRBJ2-7, with 8 bases identical to TRBD2. This CDR3 is CASCRLASTYEQYF. DNA for the CDR3: TGCGCCAGCTGCAGACTAGCGTCCACCTACGAGCAGTACTTC.